This T cell receptor beta chain emerged from a study of shared clonotypes between healthy human individuals. With 0 bases removed from V and 1 base from J, the gap between germline ends came to 6 bases. The germline gives CDR1 SGHRS, CDR2 YFSETQ. This CDR3 region has 14 residues. Assay execution proceeded at the deep level. Profiling relied on immunoSEQ multiplex PCR, and the TCRdb table lists in-frame clones only, not all of them. The sample lists roughly 1,500,000 clones, roughly 98% occurring once. Points on this clone: Other nucleotide sequences from this sample produce the same CDR3.

The sequence came from a man younger than 40 in good health. The genes are TRBV5-1 and TRBJ2-3; D unclear. Sample: naive CD4+ T cells sorted from blood. Sample subset: CD45RA+ positively selected. This CDR3 reads CASSLGTGTDTQYF. In DNA form, the CDR3 reads TGCGCCAGCAGCTTGGGGACGGGCACAGATACGCAGTATTTT.